These 27 T cell receptor beta chains originate from one sample sequenced in a study of T cells in Graves' hyperthyroidism and ophthalmopathy (dated by TCRdb to between 2018 and 2021). The method behind the library was multiplex PCR. Sequencing was performed on an Illumina HiSeq 2000. Amplification of TCR beta CDR3 regions was carried out from RNA transcripts. For the first round of RT-PCR on the TCR CDR3, the HTBI primer set was used together with the Qiagen OneStep RT-PCR kit. In-frame beta chains were kept once TCRdb had trimmed the public reads at Q25 with fastp and called clones with MiXCR. Under each unique CDR3 protein, matching rows form one entry showing the most common genes and DNA. The sample table lists some 620,000 distinct CDR3 sequences, 15% to 20% of them with a count of one. In total, the top ten clones hold 3% to 4% of the sample. Material: blood. These receptors were obtained from a woman between 25 and 40 years old with Graves' hyperthyroidism.

This clonotype was counted at least ten times. The CDR3 region is CASSKQPNYGYTF. The CDR3, as DNA: TGTGCCAGCAGCAAGCAACCTAACTATGGCTACACCTTC. The chain uses TRBV28 and TRBJ1-2; no definite D call. Trimming took 6 bases from V and 0 from J, leaving 8 bases between them. Germline CDR1 reads MDHEN; CDR2 reads SYDVKM. The CDR3 totals 13 residues.

This clonotype has a handful of counts. The V gene is TRBV27, the J gene TRBJ1-1; D unclear. This CDR3 region has 14 residues. The germline V and J ends were trimmed by 3 bases and 4 bases, with 12 bases remaining between them. CDR1 MNHEY and CDR2 SMNVEV come from the germline V gene (reference sequence). CDR3 region: CASSLSPLGTEAFF. DNA of the CDR3: TGTGCCAGCAGTTTGTCTCCCCTGGGCACTGAAGCTTTCTTT.

The sample holds a few counts of this clonotype. One junction end disagrees with the germline gene, perhaps due to a read error. The gene calls are TRBV7-2 and TRBJ2-4; TRBD1 is a possible D gene (5 bases). CDR1 is SGHTA and CDR2 is FQGNSA in the germline V gene. This CDR3 is built from 17 residues. The CDR3 DNA sequence: TGTGCCAGCAGCCCTCGTTCAGGGTATTTGGTCAAACACATTCAGTACTTC. This codes for CASSPRSGYLVKHIQYF.

This clonotype was detected many times. The rearrangement uses TRBV20-1 and TRBJ2-1; the match to TRBD1 covers 8 bases. Unmatched junction bases numbered 3, after V lost 6 bases and J lost 5 bases. The germline CDR1 and CDR2 sequences are DFQATT and SNEGSKA (reference sequence). The CDR3 spans 12 residues. In nucleotides, the CDR3 is TGCAGTGCGGGGGGACAGGACAATGAGCAGTTCTTC. Protein product: CSAGGQDNEQFF.

This rearrangement joins TRBV27 to TRBJ2-3; D perhaps matches TRBD2 (5 bases). The CDR3 is 12 amino acids. With 6 bases removed from V and 5 bases from J, the gap between germline ends came to 9 bases. Germline values: CDR1 MNHEY, CDR2 SMNVEV (reference sequence). The CDR3 sequence: CASSPGKDTQYF. DNA for the CDR3: TGTGCCAGCAGCCCGGGGAAAGATACGCAGTATTTT.

This chain links TRBV6-2 or TRBV6-3 with TRBJ2-7, with 9 positions matching TRBD2. The V gene end was trimmed by 0 bases and the J gene end by 5 bases; junction bases not matched to a gene: 11. The length of the CDR3 is 17 residues. Germline-derived CDR1 and CDR2 are MNHEY and SVGEGT. The CDR3 is CASSYSISSGRADEQYF. CDR3 DNA: TGTGCCAGCAGTTACTCGATAAGTAGCGGGAGAGCGGACGAGCAGTACTTC.

The rearrangement joins TRBV5-1 to TRBJ2-1; TRBD2 agrees at 8 bases. CDR1 is SGHRS and CDR2 is YFSETQ in the germline V gene. The CDR3 sequence is 16 residues long. V lost 1 base and J lost 3; bases outside the gene matches: 6. For the CDR3, the DNA is TGCGCCAGCAGCTTGACGGCTAGCGGGCACTACAATGAGCAGTTCTTC. It is translated as CASSLTASGHYNEQFF. Combining the CDR3 with reference TRBV5-1 and TRBJ2-1 gives the whole variable domain KAGVTQTPRYLIKTRGQQVTLSCSPISGHRSVSWYQQTPGQGLQFLFEYFSETQRNKGNFPGRFSGRQFSNSRSEMNVSTLELGDSALYLCASSLTASGHYNEQFFGPGTRLTVL.

The rearrangement joins TRBV27 to TRBJ1-4; 7 nucleotides align to TRBD1. Losses at the gene ends were 5 bases for V and 8 bases for J; bases not matched to a gene: 11. There are 15 residues in the CDR3. CDR1 and CDR2 from the germline V gene are MNHEY and SMNVEV (reference sequence). The CDR3 sequence is CASSAQGRGGEKLFF. In nucleotides, the CDR3 is TGTGCCAGCAGTGCACAGGGCAGGGGGGGAGAAAAACTGTTTTTT.

The J gene is TRBJ2-5, the V gene TRBV7-2; TRBD2 matches at 7 bases. V was clipped by 5 bases and J by 0 bases; unmatched bases: 15. Germline loops: CDR1 SGHTA, CDR2 FQGNSA. CDR3 length: 18 amino acids. CDR3: CASSERGGGSGYQETQYF. The CDR3 nucleotides read TGTGCCAGCAGCGAGAGGGGTGGTGGTAGCGGGTACCAAGAGACCCAGTACTTC.

This clonotype was seen ten or more times. The rearrangement links TRBV20-1 to TRBJ2-7; a possible D gene is TRBD2 (6 bases). Trimming left V 1 base short and J 2 bases short, with 12 bases between. CDR3 size: 14 residues. Germline V gives CDR1 DFQATT, CDR2 SNEGSKA (reference sequence). The CDR3 protein is CSARVPSDTYEQYF. The CDR3, as DNA: TGCAGTGCTAGAGTCCCTAGCGATACCTACGAGCAGTACTTC.

J is TRBJ1-1 and V is TRBV20-1; D gene uncertain. Germline CDR1 and CDR2: DFQATT and SNEGSKA (reference sequence). The CDR3 sequence is 16 residues long. The V and J ends lost 2 bases and 2 bases respectively, with 18 bases between them. CDR3 region: CSARPVVETGNTEAFF. The CDR3 region has the DNA TGCAGTGCTAGACCGGTCGTGGAGACGGGCAACACTGAAGCTTTCTTT.

This clonotype came up a few times. The chain links TRBV19 to TRBJ1-1, with 7 bases matching TRBD1. V was pared by 7 bases and J by 3 bases, with 5 bases of the junction left unmatched. CDR1 is LNHDA and CDR2 is SQIVND in the germline V gene (reference sequence). The CDR3 is made up of 13 amino acids. The CDR3 nucleotides are TGTGCCAGTACCTCAGGGGGTTACACTGAAGCTTTCTTT. It yields the protein CASTSGGYTEAFF.

In this sample, this clonotype turned up a few times. CDR3 in DNA: TGTGCCAGCAGCCAAACCCGGGGGGGGGGTAGCAATCAGCCCCAGCATTTT. It is translated as CASSQTRGGGSNQPQHF. The V and J genes are TRBV7-2 and TRBJ1-5, with D perhaps matching TRBD1 (5 bases). The CDR3 runs 17 residues. The ends were cut back, 5 bases at V and 0 bases at J, with 17 bases in the middle. Germline V lookup: CDR1 SGHTA, CDR2 FQGNSA.

This chain uses TRBV11-3 with TRBJ2-4; possible D gene TRBD2, 6 bases. Germline CDR1 reads SGHNT; CDR2 reads YENEEA. CDR3 length: 15 residues. V lost 0 bases to trimming and J lost 8 bases, with 14 bases between them. In DNA, the CDR3 is TGTGCCAGCAGCTTAGATGTGGGGGGAAGTGACATTCAGTACTTC. It is translated as CASSLDVGGSDIQYF. The full variable domain, with the rest looked up from reference TRBV11-3 and TRBJ2-4, is EAGVVQSPRYKIIEKKQPVAFWCNPISGHNTLYWYLQNLGQGPELLIRYENEEAVDDSQLPKDRFSAERLKGVDSTLKIQPAELGDSAVYLCASSLDVGGSDIQYFGAGTRLSVL.

V gene TRBV6-1 combines with J gene TRBJ2-7; 8 positions agree with TRBD2. Trimming removed 6 bases from V and 2 bases from J; junction bases left unmatched: 9. In germline, CDR1 is MNHNS, CDR2 SASEGT. The CDR3 sequence is 15 residues long. CDR3 in amino acids: CASRATLAGAYEQYF. The CDR3 DNA follows: TGTGCCAGCAGAGCGACCCTAGCGGGCGCCTACGAGCAGTACTTC.

This clonotype came up a few times. This chain joins TRBV4-3 and TRBJ2-7; no definite D call. The CDR3 loop spans 13 amino acids. The germline V gene has CDR1 LGHNA and CDR2 YSLEER. The V end lost 0 bases, the J end lost 7 bases, and 10 bases lay between the germline ends. The DNA for the CDR3 is TGCGCCAGCAGCCAAGATGCAGCTCGAGAGCAGTACTTC. Amino acid sequence: CASSQDAAREQYF.

Worth noting for this clonotype: Since a much larger clone is just one base distant, this may be a read error. This chain links TRBV7-2 with TRBJ2-3, with D unresolved. CDR3 length: 14 residues. Germline CDR1 reads SGHTA; CDR2 reads FQGNSA. The CDR3 reads CASGLAAYTDTQYF. The CDR3 region has the DNA TGTGCCAGCGGCTTAGCAGCGTACACAGATACGCAGTATTTT.

The chain links TRBV11-3 to TRBJ1-4; no clear D gene. The germline V gene has CDR1 SGHNT and CDR2 YENEEA. V dropped 5 bases and J dropped 4 bases, with 8 bases sitting between them. The CDR3 runs 13 residues. The CDR3 DNA reads as TGTGCCAGCAGCCGAGCCCTTAATGAAAAACTGTTTTTT. Protein sequence: CASSRALNEKLFF. Supplemented by reference TRBV11-3 and TRBJ1-4, the full variable domain reads EAGVVQSPRYKIIEKKQPVAFWCNPISGHNTLYWYLQNLGQGPELLIRYENEEAVDDSQLPKDRFSAERLKGVDSTLKIQPAELGDSAVYLCASSRALNEKLFFGSGTQLSVL.

This clonotype has a handful of counts. The gene calls are TRBV27 and TRBJ1-1; weak D call: TRBD1 (5 bases). Germline CDR1 is MNHEY and CDR2 is SMNVEV (reference sequence). The germline V and J ends were trimmed by 3 bases and 8 bases, with 16 bases remaining between them. The CDR3 contains 14 residues. DNA of the CDR3: TGTGCCAGCAGTTTCGGTGCGGGGGGGAGAGAAGCTTTCTTT. It is translated as CASSFGAGGREAFF.

This clonotype was detected many times. The chain carries TRBV28 and TRBJ1-5; no clear D gene. The length of the CDR3 is 13 residues. V was cut by 3 bases and J by 1 base, with 4 bases left in between. Germline V CDR1 and CDR2: MDHEN, SYDVKM. CDR3 sequence (DNA): TGTGCCAGCAGTTTTATGAGCAATCAGCCCCAGCATTTT. Its protein is CASSFMSNQPQHF.

This clonotype was counted ten times or more. The J gene is TRBJ2-7, the V gene TRBV28; 10 bases fit TRBD2. The CDR3 is made up of 15 amino acids. V lost 7 bases to trimming and J lost 2 bases; unmatched junction nucleotides: 8. The germline gives CDR1 MDHEN, CDR2 SYDVKM. CDR3 in amino acids: CASKLGLAFTYEQYF. CDR3 sequence (DNA): TGTGCCAGCAAATTGGGACTAGCGTTCACCTACGAGCAGTACTTC.

The table lists this clonotype with many counts. This chain uses TRBV24-1 with TRBJ2-3, with TRBD2 matching 13 bases. The CDR3 loop spans 15 amino acids. The germline V gene has CDR1 KGHDR and CDR2 SFDVKD. J lost 4 bases, V lost 4 bases, and 1 base had no gene match. CDR3 sequence: CATSEGLAGPDTQYF. In DNA form, the CDR3 reads TGTGCCACCAGTGAGGGACTAGCGGGACCAGATACGCAGTATTTT.

The V gene is TRBV6-1, the J gene TRBJ2-2; D possibly corresponds to TRBD2 (5 bases). The length of the CDR3 is 11 residues. Germline CDR1 reads MNHNS; CDR2 reads SASEGT. Trimming cost V 7 bases and J 7 bases, with 7 bases left between them. The chain's CDR3 is CASMRVGELFF. CDR3 nucleotides: TGTGCCAGCATGAGGGTCGGGGAGCTGTTTTTT.

CDR3 sequence: CASSLSGVLGYTF. For the CDR3, the DNA is TGTGCCAGTAGTCTGTCAGGGGTCTTGGGCTACACCTTC. The V gene is TRBV19, the J gene TRBJ1-2, with D possibly matching TRBD1 (6 bases). The ends were cut back, 5 bases at V and 8 bases at J, with 15 bases in the middle. The length of the CDR3 is 13 residues. Germline-derived CDR1 and CDR2 are LNHDA and SQIVND (reference sequence). The full variable domain, rest sourced from reference TRBV19 and TRBJ1-2, is DGGITQSPKYLFRKEGQNVTLSCEQNLNHDAMYWYRQDPGQGLRLIYYSQIVNDFQKGDIAEGYSVSREKKESFPLTVTSAQKNPTAFYLCASSLSGVLGYTFGSGTRLTVV.

This clonotype occurred many times. V usage is TRBV28 and J usage is TRBJ2-7; no reliable D call. The CDR3 is 12 residues long. Germline assignment: CDR1 MDHEN and CDR2 SYDVKM. Trimming removed 5 bases at V and 5 bases at J, with 10 bases between. CDR3 sequence: CASSIPLDEQYF. For the CDR3, the DNA is TGTGCCAGCAGTATCCCCCTGGACGAGCAGTACTTC.

The chain uses TRBV20-1 and TRBJ1-4, with a weak D call TRBD1 (6 bases). The CDR3 is 13 residues long. V was cut by 3 bases and J by 6 bases, with 11 bases left in between. Germline V gene data show CDR1 as DFQATT and CDR2 as SNEGSKA (reference sequence). The CDR3 DNA reads TGCAGTGCTAGGACAGGTTTTTATGAAAAACTGTTTTTT. Translating it yields CSARTGFYEKLFF.

In this sample, this clonotype turned up a few times. The chain links TRBV6-1 to TRBJ1-2, with no clear D. This CDR3 contains 14 residues. Trimming left V 5 bases short and J 2 bases short, with 12 bases between. Per germline, CDR1 MNHNS and CDR2 SASEGT. This chain's CDR3 is CASSTTTRNYGYTF. The CDR3 DNA reads TGTGCCAGCAGTACTACGACAAGGAACTATGGCTACACCTTC.